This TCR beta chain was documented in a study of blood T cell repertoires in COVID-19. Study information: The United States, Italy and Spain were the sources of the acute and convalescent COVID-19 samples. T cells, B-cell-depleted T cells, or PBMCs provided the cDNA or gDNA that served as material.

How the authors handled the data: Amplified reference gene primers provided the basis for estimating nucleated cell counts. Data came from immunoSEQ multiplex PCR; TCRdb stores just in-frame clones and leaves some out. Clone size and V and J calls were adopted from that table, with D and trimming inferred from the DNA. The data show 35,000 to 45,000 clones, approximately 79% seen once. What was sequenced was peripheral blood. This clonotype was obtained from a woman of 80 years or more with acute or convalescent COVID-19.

The CDR3 DNA reads TGCGCCAGCAGCCGACCGGGACAGAGCCTCACTGAAGCTTTCTTT. Its protein is CASSRPGQSLTEAFF. The chain is built from TRBV5-1 and TRBJ1-1, with 7 bases identical to TRBD1. J gave up 4 bases and V 4 bases, and 10 bases lay outside the gene matches. This CDR3 is 15 amino acids long. The germline V gene has CDR1 SGHRS and CDR2 YFSETQ.